This passage covers 23 T cell receptor beta chains from one sample sequenced in a study of cytomegalovirus exposure and HLA in healthy donors. Use of 60 Vbeta and 13 Jbeta primers characterized the PCR. Method: immunoSEQ multiplex PCR; TCRdb's copy keeps in-frame clones and lacks some. Of over 90,000 clones in the sample, around 80% were seen once. Sequencing was performed on PBMCs. All receptors derive from a man aged 35 to 55 in good health and CMV-seropositive.

The chain has TRBV5-4 and TRBJ2-7, with a tentative D call TRBD2 (6 bases). Germline V gene sequence: CDR1 SGHNT, CDR2 YYREEE (reference sequence). Deletions cut 0 bases from V and 5 bases from J, with 12 bases between. There are 14 residues in the CDR3. This CDR3 is CASSLGGVSDEQYF. CDR3 DNA sequence: TGTGCCAGCAGCTTGGGCGGGGTATCGGACGAGCAGTACTTC.

The chain links TRBV28 to TRBJ2-3, with TRBD2 identical over 13 bases. The germline gives CDR1 MDHEN, CDR2 SYDVKM. With 6 bases clipped from V and 11 bases from J, the junction kept 11 bases outside the gene matches. The CDR3 is made up of 15 amino acids. CDR3 sequence: CASSPGTSGISGQYF. CDR3 DNA: TGTGCCAGCAGCCCCGGGACTAGCGGGATAAGTGGGCAGTATTTT.

The chain employs TRBV11-1 and TRBJ2-5; perhaps TRBD1 as D (6 bases). The J call may be faulty, since TRBJ2-7 better matches the DNA end. The length of the CDR3 is 14 residues. Germline-derived CDR1 and CDR2 are SGHAT and FQDESV (reference sequence). The CDR3 region is CASSQWTASYEQYF. DNA for the CDR3: TGTGCCAGCAGCCAATGGACAGCCTCCTACGAGCAGTACTTC.

A word on this clone: The same CDR3 arises from other DNA sequences in this sample as well. The rearrangement uses TRBV5-4 and TRBJ2-1; 11 bases are a match to TRBD1. The CDR3 sequence is 15 residues long. After removal of 3 bases from V and 4 bases from J, the junction contained 3 bases not matched to a gene. CDR1 is SGHNT, CDR2 YYREEE, per germline (reference sequence). For the CDR3, the DNA is TGTGCCAGCAGCTCCCGGGACAGGGGGTACAATGAGCAGTTCTTC. It encodes CASSSRDRGYNEQFF. Complete variable domain (other parts from reference TRBV5-4 and TRBJ2-1): ETGVTQSPTHLIKTRGQQVTLRCSSQSGHNTVSWYQQALGQGPQFIFQYYREEENGRGNFPPRFSGLQFPNYSSELNVNALELDDSALYLCASSSRDRGYNEQFFGPGTRLTVL.

The rearrangement joins TRBV11-1 to TRBJ1-2; the match to TRBD1 covers 8 bases. This CDR3 spans 14 amino acids. Per germline, CDR1 SGHAT and CDR2 FQDESV (reference sequence). V shed 4 bases, J shed 6 bases, and the junction held 7 bases outside the gene matches. The CDR3 DNA is TGTGCCAGCAGCTCACGGACAGGGCGGGATGGCTACACCTTC. Its protein product is CASSSRTGRDGYTF.

The chain couples TRBV19 to TRBJ1-2, with TRBD1 identical over 7 bases. The CDR3 has 17 residues. Germline CDR1 and CDR2: LNHDA and SQIVND (reference sequence). J gave up 4 bases and V 7 bases, and 18 bases lay outside the gene matches. This chain's CDR3 is CASTDSQGRNTRYGYTF. DNA of the CDR3: TGTGCCAGTACCGATTCACAGGGGCGCAACACTCGCTATGGCTACACCTTC.

V and J are TRBV28 and TRBJ2-5; 8 bases fit TRBD2. CDR1 MDHEN and CDR2 SYDVKM come from the germline V gene. The CDR3 is made up of 13 amino acids. V trimming: 6 bases; J trimming: 3 bases; junction bases outside the gene matches: 3. For the CDR3, the DNA is TGTGCCAGCAGAGAGGGACTAGAAGAGACCCAGTACTTC. Its translation: CASREGLEETQYF.

The chain joins TRBV6-5 to TRBJ1-1, with TRBD1 identical over 9 bases. Germline CDR1 reads MNHEY; CDR2 reads SVGAGI. The J segment lost 3 bases and the V segment lost 6 bases, leaving 5 bases of the junction unmatched. This CDR3 region has 14 residues. CDR3 sequence: CASSPTGGYTEAFF. CDR3 in DNA: TGTGCCAGCAGCCCGACAGGGGGTTACACTGAAGCTTTCTTT.

The chain uses TRBV5-4 and TRBJ2-1, with 7 bases lining up with TRBD1. Trimming at V came to 2 bases and at J to 9 bases, leaving 8 bases not matched to a gene. The CDR3 has 14 amino acids. The V gene's germline CDR1 is SGHNT and CDR2 YYREEE (reference sequence). CDR3 region: CASSFRDSGTEQFF. CDR3 coding DNA: TGTGCCAGCAGCTTCCGGGACAGCGGCACTGAGCAGTTCTTC.

This chain links TRBV7-2 with TRBJ1-1; tentatively, D is TRBD1 (6 bases). Germline values: CDR1 SGHTA, CDR2 FQGNSA. The CDR3 has 14 amino acids. V lost 2 bases, J lost 1 base, and 8 bases lay in between. CDR3 nucleotide sequence: TGTGCCAGCAGCTTAAACAGGGCGAACACTGAAGCTTTCTTT. This sequence encodes CASSLNRANTEAFF.

The chain links TRBV11-2 to TRBJ2-2; TRBD1 aligns across 10 bases. The CDR3 length is 18 residues. V was clipped by 3 bases and J by 5 bases; unmatched bases: 12. CDR1 is SGHAT, CDR2 FQNNGV, per germline. The CDR3 region is CASSFLEGPGQGTGELFF. Written as DNA, the CDR3 is TGTGCCAGCAGCTTCTTAGAGGGACCGGGACAGGGGACCGGGGAGCTGTTTTTT. The whole variable domain, filled in from reference TRBV11-2 and TRBJ2-2, reads EAGVAQSPRYKIIEKRQSVAFWCNPISGHATLYWYQQILGQGPKLLIQFQNNGVVDDSQLPKDRFSAERLKGVDSTLKIQPAKLEDSAVYLCASSFLEGPGQGTGELFFGEGSRLTVL.

The table lists this clone with a few counts. This chain joins TRBV5-1 and TRBJ1-1, with D possibly TRBD1 on 6 matching bases. V was clipped by 4 bases and J by 1 base, with 11 bases between them. In germline, CDR1 is SGHRS, CDR2 YFSETQ. The CDR3 extends over 14 amino acids. The CDR3 spells CASSPGHQNTEAFF. The CDR3 DNA follows: TGCGCCAGCAGCCCGGGACACCAGAACACTGAAGCTTTCTTT.

V is TRBV25-1 and J is TRBJ1-4, with D unresolved. Deletions cut 2 bases from V and 8 bases from J, with 9 bases between. Germline values: CDR1 MGHDK, CDR2 SYGVNS. The CDR3 has 13 residues. The CDR3 sequence: CASSENSQEKLFF. The DNA for the CDR3 is TGTGCCAGCAGTGAAAACAGCCAGGAAAAACTGTTTTTT.

V usage is TRBV11-2 and J usage is TRBJ2-5; 9 bases fit TRBD1. Unmatched junction bases numbered 9, after V lost 5 bases and J lost 5 bases. Per germline, CDR1 SGHAT and CDR2 FQNNGV. This CDR3 contains 15 residues. In DNA, the CDR3 is TGTGCCAGCAGCCCAGGGACAGGGTGGCGGGAGACCCAGTACTTC. Its protein is CASSPGTGWRETQYF. The complete variable domain, with remaining parts taken from reference TRBV11-2 and TRBJ2-5, reads EAGVAQSPRYKIIEKRQSVAFWCNPISGHATLYWYQQILGQGPKLLIQFQNNGVVDDSQLPKDRFSAERLKGVDSTLKIQPAKLEDSAVYLCASSPGTGWRETQYFGPGTRLLVL.

V usage is TRBV29-1 and J usage is TRBJ2-7; D not resolved. CDR3 length: 13 amino acids. Germline V gene sequence: CDR1 SQVTM, CDR2 ANQGSEA. The V gene lost 6 bases and the J gene lost 6 bases, with 18 bases spanning the gap. The CDR3: CSVAQTGSTEQYF. The CDR3 DNA reads as TGCAGCGTCGCACAGACCGGATCGACCGAGCAGTACTTC.

This sequence joins TRBV4-2 and TRBJ2-5, with unresolved D. CDR3 length: 15 residues. V lost 0 bases and J lost 1, with 9 bases in between. Per germline, CDR1 LGHNA and CDR2 YNFKEQ. The CDR3 region has the DNA TGTGCCAGCAGCCAAGATTTGGCAGGCCAAGAGACCCAGTACTTC. This codes for CASSQDLAGQETQYF.

The chain is built from TRBV27 and TRBJ2-7; D remains unclear. Per the germline V gene, CDR1 is MNHEY and CDR2 is SMNVEV (reference sequence). The CDR3 covers 17 residues. V dropped 5 bases and J dropped 4 bases, with 24 bases sitting between them. CDR3 residues: CASSPSSGEVNPYEQYF. The CDR3, as DNA: TGTGCCAGCAGTCCCTCCTCCGGAGAAGTTAATCCTTACGAGCAGTACTTC.

A few counts support this clone. The chain recombines TRBV10-2 with TRBJ2-7, with D possibly TRBD1 on 5 matching bases. The ends were cut back, 7 bases at V and 7 bases at J, with 17 bases in the middle. Germline V gene lookup returns CDR1 WSHSY and CDR2 SAAADI. The CDR3 length is 13 residues. The CDR3 here is CASTGRTPREQYF. CDR3 DNA sequence: TGCGCCAGCACAGGGCGGACCCCGAGGGAGCAGTACTTC.

A single count supports this clone. The V call is TRBV10-3, the J call TRBJ1-2; D might be TRBD1 (5 bases). V lost 6 bases and J lost 5, with 16 bases in between. In germline, CDR1 is ENHRY, CDR2 SYGVKD. The CDR3 loop spans 14 amino acids. This CDR3 reads CAISPDSAGYGYTF. Here the CDR3 DNA reads TGTGCCATCAGCCCCGACAGCGCGGGGTATGGCTACACCTTC.

The chain employs TRBV7-8 and TRBJ2-7; D gene ambiguous. Deletions cut 2 bases from V and 7 bases from J, with 9 bases between. The germline V gene encodes CDR1 SGHVS and CDR2 FQNEAQ. The CDR3 has 12 residues. The CDR3 nucleotides read TGTGCCAGCAGCTTAAGTTTGAGAGAGCAGTACTTC. This codes for CASSLSLREQYF.

The chain recombines TRBV18 with TRBJ1-4, with 9 bases aligning to TRBD1. CDR1 is KGHSH, CDR2 LQKENI, per germline. Trimming at V came to 4 bases and at J to 0 bases, leaving 12 bases not matched to a gene. The CDR3 contains 19 residues. The CDR3 region is CASSQPIGQGSSTNEKLFF. CDR3 in DNA: TGTGCCAGCTCACAACCCATAGGACAGGGGTCCTCAACTAATGAAAAACTGTTTTTT.

This sequence joins TRBV19 and TRBJ2-1; the match to TRBD2 covers 8 bases. Germline V gene sequence: CDR1 LNHDA, CDR2 SQIVND (reference sequence). Losses at the gene ends were 4 bases for V and 0 bases for J; bases not matched to a gene: 5. The CDR3 consists of 16 residues. Here the CDR3 DNA reads TGTGCCAGTAGTAAACCAAGCGGGAGCTCCTACAATGAGCAGTTCTTC. Translating it yields CASSKPSGSSYNEQFF.

A few counts support this clone. The chain joins TRBV5-1 to TRBJ2-7; the D gene is possibly TRBD1 (5 bases). V was clipped by 9 bases and J by 2 bases, with 12 bases between them. Per germline, CDR1 SGHRS and CDR2 YFSETQ. The CDR3 totals 12 residues. CDR3 sequence (DNA): TGCGCCAACAACAAGACAGCCTACGAGCAGTACTTC. This encodes CANNKTAYEQYF.